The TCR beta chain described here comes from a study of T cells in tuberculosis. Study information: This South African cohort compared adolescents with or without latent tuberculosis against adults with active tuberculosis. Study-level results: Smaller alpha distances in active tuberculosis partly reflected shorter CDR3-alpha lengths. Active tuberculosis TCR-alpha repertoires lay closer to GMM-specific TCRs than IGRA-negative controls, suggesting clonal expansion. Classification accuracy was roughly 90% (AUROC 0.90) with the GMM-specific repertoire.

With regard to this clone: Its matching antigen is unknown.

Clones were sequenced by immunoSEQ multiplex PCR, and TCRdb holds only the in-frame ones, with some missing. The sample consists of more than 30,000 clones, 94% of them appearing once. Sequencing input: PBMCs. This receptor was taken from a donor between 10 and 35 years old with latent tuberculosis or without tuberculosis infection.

The CDR3, as DNA: TGTGCCAGCAGTTTAAGTTACGCGGGGCGAAATGGCTACACCTTC. Its protein product is CASSLSYAGRNGYTF. This chain connects TRBV27 to TRBJ1-2, with D possibly being TRBD1 (5 bases). CDR1 and CDR2 (germline): MNHEY, SMNVEV (reference sequence). The CDR3 is 15 residues long. V was clipped by 2 bases and J by 6 bases, with 16 bases between them.